Described below is a single T cell receptor (beta chain) sequence and its context. Repertoires were generated with immunoSEQ multiplex PCR, while TCRdb's copy carries only in-frame clones and drops some. The data contain about 97,000 clones, roughly 95% of them singletons. This specimen belongs to a study of technical replicates of blood from a handful of donors. Germline values: CDR1 MNHEY, CDR2 SVGAGI. The V end was cut by 8 bases, the J end by 0 bases, with 8 bases between. This CDR3 spans 12 amino acids. The chain carries TRBV6-5 and TRBJ2-7; maybe TRBD2 (5 bases). The origin of this receptor is a human donor in good health. Specimen: T cells isolated from PBMCs. This CDR3 is CASARGSYEQYF. The CDR3 DNA reads as TGTGCCAGCGCACGGGGCTCCTACGAGCAGTACTTC.